This T cell receptor (beta chain) was profiled in a study of PD-1 blockade in classical Hodgkin lymphoma. Some clones are missing from TCRdb's copy, which holds only in-frame ones; the method was immunoSEQ multiplex PCR. Found here are nearly 60,000 clones, about 91% of them singletons; the top ten hold about 10%. Germline CDR1 reads SQVTM; CDR2 reads ANQGSEA. V lost 2 bases to trimming and J lost 3 bases, with 10 bases between them. This CDR3 is built from 13 residues. Regarding this clone: The antigen is not known.

General study findings and limits: Those patients who began receiving nivolumab less than 1 year after ASCT had lower diversity, and they were excluded.

In every patient, relapse followed autologous stem cell transplantation, while exposure to brentuximab vedotin differed. The V and J genes are TRBV29-1 and TRBJ2-5, with TRBD2 as a possible D gene (6 bases). Sequenced material: peripheral blood mononuclear cells (PBMCs), taken before the second cycle of nivolumab. The sequence derives from a human donor with classical Hodgkin lymphoma. The CDR3 spells CSVESGAEETQYF. The DNA of the CDR3 is TGCAGCGTTGAATCGGGAGCCGAAGAGACCCAGTACTTC.